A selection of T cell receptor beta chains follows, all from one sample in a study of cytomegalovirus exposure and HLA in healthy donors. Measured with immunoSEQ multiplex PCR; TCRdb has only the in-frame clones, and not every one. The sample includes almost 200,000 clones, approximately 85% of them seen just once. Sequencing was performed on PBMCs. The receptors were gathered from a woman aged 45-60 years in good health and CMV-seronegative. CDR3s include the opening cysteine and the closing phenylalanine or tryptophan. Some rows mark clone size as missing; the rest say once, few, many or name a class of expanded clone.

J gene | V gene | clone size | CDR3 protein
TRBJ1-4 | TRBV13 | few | CASSLGQTTNEKLFF
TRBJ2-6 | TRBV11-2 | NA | CASSPGQVSSGANVLTF
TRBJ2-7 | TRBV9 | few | CASSAGQSPSYEQYF
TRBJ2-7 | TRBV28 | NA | CASGVGTGSYEQYF
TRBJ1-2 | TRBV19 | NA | CASSIDPLANYGGYTF
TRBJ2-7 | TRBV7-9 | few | CAIEDREDEQYF
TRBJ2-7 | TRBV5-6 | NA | CASSAGGTGSYEQYF
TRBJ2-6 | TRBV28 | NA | CASSQEGQGYSGANVLTF
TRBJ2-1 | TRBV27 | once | CASSLGDSTINEQFF
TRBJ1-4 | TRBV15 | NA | CATSRDGGATNEKLFF
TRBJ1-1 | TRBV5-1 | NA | CASSLSHAMNTEAFF
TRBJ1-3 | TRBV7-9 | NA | CASSFPPQTGLDTGNTIYF
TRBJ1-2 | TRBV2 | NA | CASSPREGRLVYGYTF
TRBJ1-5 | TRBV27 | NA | CASSPLLGGGNQPQHF
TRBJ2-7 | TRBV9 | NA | CASSVESGSAYEQYF
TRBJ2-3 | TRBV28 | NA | CASKASQGSTDTQYF
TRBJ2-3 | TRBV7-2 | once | CASSLGPTSGTDTQYF
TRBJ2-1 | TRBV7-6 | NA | CASSPTGGRYNEQFF
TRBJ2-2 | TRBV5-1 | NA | CASSFPQGAGELFF
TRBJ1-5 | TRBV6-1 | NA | CASSELNSPNQPQHF
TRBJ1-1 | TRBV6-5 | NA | CASSSGLKAFF
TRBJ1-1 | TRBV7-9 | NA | CASTESGNTEAFF
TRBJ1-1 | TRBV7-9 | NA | CASSLVQGAGEAFF
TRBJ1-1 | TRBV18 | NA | CASSPPLRGSNTEAFF
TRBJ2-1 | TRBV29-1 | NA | CSVQGSGTSSYNEQFF